The 24 T cell receptor beta chains presented below share a single source sample, sequenced in a study of OX40 agonist ivuxolimab in advanced cancers. Here immunoSEQ multiplex PCR was the method, and the copy in TCRdb shows in-frame clones only, minus some. The profile covers 42,000 or so clones, with 84% appearing a single time and about 15% taken by the ten largest. Sequences were derived from CD4+ or CD8+ T cells sorted from blood, sampled in a trial of the OX40 agonist ivuxolimab. The receptors shown here come from an adult with an advanced solid tumor such as melanoma, head and neck, liver or kidney cancer.

The rearrangement uses TRBV7-9 and TRBJ2-2, with TRBD2 matching 8 bases. Looked up from germline, CDR1 is SEHNR and CDR2 is FQNEAQ (reference sequence). V was clipped by 4 bases and J by 5 bases; unmatched bases: 6. The CDR3 is 15 residues long. The CDR3 is CASSSSGSGTGELFF. CDR3 sequence (DNA): TGTGCCAGCAGCTCAAGCGGGAGCGGTACCGGGGAGCTGTTTTTT.

The chain recombines TRBV19 with TRBJ2-7; D gene uncertain. Trimming cost V 5 bases and J 1 base, with 6 bases left between them. Germline assignment: CDR1 LNHDA and CDR2 SQIVND (reference sequence). CDR3 length: 12 amino acids. The CDR3 spells CASSGDSYEQYF. DNA for the CDR3: TGTGCCAGTAGTGGGGATTCCTACGAGCAGTACTTC.

As to this clone: One junction end disagrees with the germline gene, perhaps due to a read error. The J gene is TRBJ1-1, the V gene TRBV11-2, with D perhaps matching TRBD1 (5 bases). The CDR3 spans 13 residues. The germline gives CDR1 SGHAT, CDR2 FQNNGV. CDR3 in amino acids: CAGSLGRVTEAFF. CDR3 nucleotide sequence: TGTGCCGGCAGCTTGGGGCGGGTCACTGAAGCTTTCTTT.

Only a few counts were recorded for this clone. The chain carries TRBV18 and TRBJ1-1; D is undetermined. Germline V gene data show CDR1 as KGHSH and CDR2 as LQKENI. This CDR3 has 16 amino acids. V lost 4 bases and J lost 0, with 15 bases in between. The DNA for the CDR3 is TGTGCCAGCTCACTTAGCTGGGCGGCCCTGAACACTGAAGCTTTCTTT. This sequence encodes CASSLSWAALNTEAFF.

This chain uses TRBV12-5 with TRBJ2-7, with 7 bases fitting TRBD2. The ends lost 1 base at V and 0 bases at J; junction bases unmatched: 15. Germline values: CDR1 LGHNT, CDR2 FRNRAP. This CDR3 region has 19 residues. The CDR3 sequence: CASGLAYRGGVASSYEQYF. CDR3 coding DNA: TGTGCTAGTGGTTTGGCGTATCGGGGAGGGGTGGCCAGCTCCTACGAGCAGTACTTC.

This clone counts as medium-sized. The chain is built from TRBV28 and TRBJ2-7, with 10 bases matching TRBD2. The CDR3 length is 16 residues. Germline assignment: CDR1 MDHEN and CDR2 SYDVKM. V was pared by 8 bases and J by 9 bases, with 19 bases of the junction left unmatched. The CDR3 spells CASGVPGLAILTGQYF. CDR3 coding DNA: TGTGCCAGCGGGGTCCCGGGACTAGCGATCCTTACGGGGCAGTACTTC.

CDR3 sequence reads: CASSFRRVIDTQYF. Here the CDR3 DNA reads TGTGCCAGCAGTTTCCGGCGGGTCATAGATACGCAGTATTTT. The genes are TRBV28 and TRBJ2-3; possibly TRBD2 for D (5 bases). The CDR3 contains 14 residues. CDR1 is MDHEN and CDR2 is SYDVKM in the germline V gene. With 3 bases removed from V and 5 bases from J, the gap between germline ends came to 12 bases.

The genes are TRBV5-6 and TRBJ1-1; no reliable D call. The CDR3 is 12 residues long. Germline-derived CDR1 and CDR2 are SGHDT and YYEEEE. Trimming removed 0 bases at V and 8 bases at J, with 8 bases between. The CDR3 reads CASSLGRREAFF. The CDR3 DNA sequence: TGTGCCAGCAGCTTGGGTCGGAGAGAAGCTTTCTTT.

This clone was seen once. The rearrangement uses TRBV2 and TRBJ1-1; 9 nucleotides agree with TRBD1. The V gene's germline CDR1 is SNHLY and CDR2 FYNNEI. The V gene end was trimmed by 6 bases and the J gene end by 4 bases; junction bases not matched to a gene: 6. The CDR3 is made up of 14 amino acids. In DNA form, the CDR3 reads TGTGCCAGCAGACCGGGACAGGGATTCACTGAAGCTTTCTTT. The encoded protein is CASRPGQGFTEAFF.

The gene calls are TRBV9 and TRBJ2-2, with TRBD2 matching 11 bases. This CDR3 contains 17 residues. CDR1 is SGDLS and CDR2 is YYNGEE in the germline V gene. V shed 4 bases, J shed 5 bases, and the junction held 10 bases outside the gene matches. For the CDR3, the DNA is TGTGCCAGCAGCCCCGAATTAGCGGGGGGGCCTACCGGGGAGCTGTTTTTT. As protein: CASSPELAGGPTGELFF.

The gene calls are TRBV6-6 and TRBJ2-1; either TRBD1 or TRBD2 may supply D (5 bases each). V lost 2 bases and J lost 10, with 6 bases in between. From germline, CDR1 is MNHNY and CDR2 SVGAGI (reference sequence). The CDR3 runs 11 residues. CDR3 protein: CASSYGDEQFF. The CDR3 nucleotides read TGTGCCAGCAGTTACGGGGACGAGCAGTTCTTC.

V gene TRBV28 combines with J gene TRBJ2-3; the D gene is possibly TRBD1 (5 bases). Per germline, CDR1 MDHEN and CDR2 SYDVKM. This CDR3 is 13 amino acids long. The V and J ends lost 7 bases and 1 base respectively, with 9 bases between them. The CDR3 is CASTKGGTDTQYF. CDR3 nucleotide sequence: TGTGCCAGCACTAAAGGGGGCACAGATACGCAGTATTTT.

The chain has TRBV13 and TRBJ2-1; TRBD2 might be the D (6 bases). CDR3 length: 13 amino acids. Trimming shortened V by 1 base and J by 10 bases, and 11 bases separated the two germline ends. Germline V CDR1 and CDR2: PRHDT, FYEKMQ (reference sequence). Written as DNA, the CDR3 is TGTGCCAGCAGCTTAGAGGAGGGTCGGGAGCAGTTCTTC. Encoded protein: CASSLEEGREQFF.

The CDR3 reads CASSVGTSGQETQYF. DNA for the CDR3: TGTGCCAGCAGCGTAGGCACTAGCGGGCAAGAGACCCAGTACTTC. The gene calls are TRBV9 and TRBJ2-5, with TRBD2 matching over 9 bases. The CDR3 is 15 residues long. The V gene end was trimmed by 0 bases and the J gene end by 2 bases; junction bases not matched to a gene: 2. Germline V gene data show CDR1 as SGDLS and CDR2 as YYNGEE.

The rearrangement joins TRBV18 to TRBJ1-3; the D is unclear. The ends were cut back, 0 bases at V and 2 bases at J, with 8 bases in the middle. This CDR3 spans 15 amino acids. Per the germline V gene, CDR1 is KGHSH and CDR2 is LQKENI. This CDR3 reads CASSPPFGAGNTIYF. The CDR3 DNA sequence: TGTGCCAGCTCACCACCGTTCGGGGCTGGAAACACCATATATTTT.

This chain connects TRBV4-3 to TRBJ2-7, with D hard to call. Germline V gene lookup returns CDR1 LGHNA and CDR2 YSLEER. The CDR3 contains 15 residues. V dropped 4 bases and J dropped 0 bases, with 13 bases sitting between them. The CDR3 loop is CASSPWTESSYEQYF. DNA of the CDR3: TGCGCCAGCAGCCCGTGGACGGAGAGCTCCTACGAGCAGTACTTC.

The V gene is TRBV27, the J gene TRBJ2-7; D may be TRBD2 (7 bases). Per the germline V gene, CDR1 is MNHEY and CDR2 is SMNVEV (reference sequence). Between the trimmed V and J ends, which lost 7 bases and 2 bases, there was a span of 18 bases. CDR3 length equals 15 residues. The CDR3 DNA is TGTGCCAGCACCCACACCGGGGGGCCGCCCTACGAGCAGTACTTC. This gives the protein CASTHTGGPPYEQYF.

A remark on this clone: Its ends do not fully match the called genes, so a read error is possible. V gene TRBV5-4 combines with J gene TRBJ1-4; 7 bases are shared with TRBD1. CDR1 and CDR2 (germline): SGHNT, YYREEE (reference sequence). This CDR3 is 14 amino acids long. CDR3 protein: CASSSDREDERLFF. DNA for the CDR3: TGTGCCAGCAGCTCCGACAGGGAGGATGAAAGACTGTTTTTT.

The V and J genes are TRBV11-3 and TRBJ1-2; no firm D call. Trimming removed 1 base from V and 0 bases from J, with 12 bases in between. Germline V CDR1 and CDR2: SGHNT, YENEEA. There are 16 residues in the CDR3. As DNA, the CDR3 is TGTGCCAGCAGCTTAGGCCCCGCGAGGGCTAACTATGGCTACACCTTC. Its protein product is CASSLGPARANYGYTF.

Comment on this clone: This sample also contains other DNA sequences that code for the same CDR3. V gene TRBV7-6 combines with J gene TRBJ2-7, with TRBD1 as a possible D gene (6 bases). The CDR3 loop spans 14 amino acids. The germline V gene encodes CDR1 SGHVS and CDR2 FNYEAQ. The V end lost 1 base, the J end lost 5 bases, and 12 bases lay between the germline ends. In DNA, the CDR3 is TGTGCCAGCAGCTTAGTCAGGGGCGACCACGAGCAGTACTTC. It yields the protein CASSLVRGDHEQYF. The entire variable domain, with the rest obtained from reference TRBV7-6 and TRBJ2-7, is as follows: GAGVSQSPRYKVTKRGQDVALRCDPISGHVSLYWYRQALGQGPEFLTYFNYEAQQDKSGLPNDRFSAERPEGSISTLTIQRTEQRDSAMYRCASSLVRGDHEQYFGPGTRLTVT.

Points on this clone: Distinct nucleotide sequences in the sample also encode this CDR3. The chain employs TRBV27 and TRBJ2-6; D gene ambiguous. Germline V lookup: CDR1 MNHEY, CDR2 SMNVEV (reference sequence). The CDR3 is made up of 13 amino acids. Trimming stripped 2 bases from V and 4 bases from J, with 3 bases between. CDR3 in amino acids: CASSLAGANVLTF. CDR3 nucleotides: TGTGCCAGCAGTTTAGCAGGGGCCAACGTCCTGACTTTC. The variable domain in full, completed from reference TRBV27 and TRBJ2-6, reads EAQVTQNPRYLITVTGKKLTVTCSQNMNHEYMSWYRQDPGLGLRQIYYSMNVEVTDKGDVPEGYKVSRKEKRNFPLILESPSPNQTSLYFCASSLAGANVLTFGAGSRLTVL.

J is TRBJ2-4 and V is TRBV6-6; D unclear. Germline V lookup: CDR1 MNHNY, CDR2 SVGAGI (reference sequence). CDR3 length: 14 residues. V was cut by 2 bases and J by 1 base, with 6 bases left in between. The CDR3 nucleotides read TGTGCCAGCAGTTACCTTGGGGCCAAAAACATTCAGTACTTC. This translates into CASSYLGAKNIQYF.

This chain uses TRBV2 with TRBJ1-2, with a tentative D call TRBD1 (5 bases). Germline CDR1 is SNHLY and CDR2 is FYNNEI. V was shortened by 4 bases and J by 4 bases, with 22 bases between the two germline ends. The CDR3 covers 17 residues. The CDR3 region is CASSGRVHAPNSYGYTF. CDR3 DNA sequence: TGTGCCAGCAGTGGCAGGGTACATGCCCCTAACTCCTATGGCTACACCTTC. Looking up the rest from reference TRBV2 and TRBJ1-2 gives the full variable domain: EPEVTQTPSHQVTQMGQEVILRCVPISNHLYFYWYRQILGQKVEFLVSFYNNEISEKSEIFDDQFSVERPDGSNFTLKIRSTKLEDSAMYFCASSGRVHAPNSYGYTFGSGTRLTVV.

This sequence joins TRBV5-1 and TRBJ2-2; D is unresolved. This CDR3 is 15 amino acids long. CDR1 and CDR2 (germline): SGHRS, YFSETQ. The germline V and J ends were trimmed by 1 base and 5 bases, with 12 bases remaining between them. CDR3 in amino acids: CASSLSTQLTGELFF. The CDR3 DNA reads TGCGCCAGCAGCTTGTCGACCCAGCTGACCGGGGAGCTGTTTTTT.